The clone carrying this T cell receptor beta chain has only one observation. The antigen remains undetermined. The data were taken from a study of cytomegalovirus exposure and HLA in healthy donors. Study results and limitations: Most TCRs appeared rarely, but some public TCRs recurred in many donors.

Clones were sequenced by immunoSEQ multiplex PCR, and TCRdb holds only the in-frame ones, with some missing. The table records about 140,000 clones, approximately 84% of them present only once. Germline CDR1 reads MNHEY; CDR2 reads SMNVEV (reference sequence). V lost 4 bases and J lost 0, with 4 bases in between. The CDR3 runs to 12 residues. The chain employs TRBV27 and TRBJ2-7; no clear D gene. The origin of this receptor is a man aged 30-40 years in good health and CMV-seropositive. Input material: PBMCs. The CDR3 nucleotides are TGTGCCAGCAGTTCTAGCTCCTACGAGCAGTACTTC. It specifies CASSSSSYEQYF.